This T cell receptor beta chain comes out of a study of blood T cell repertoires in COVID-19. Across the whole study: Italy, Spain and the United States were the sources of the convalescent and acute COVID-19 samples. Nucleic acid was either cDNA or gDNA, and it came from T cells, B-cell-depleted T cells, or PBMCs.

How the authors handled the data: It was from reference gene primer amplification that nucleated cell counts were estimated. Clones were sequenced by immunoSEQ multiplex PCR, and TCRdb holds only the in-frame ones, with some missing. For V, J and clone size, that table is used; D and trimming come from the DNA. This table holds roughly 67,000 clones, roughly 88% found once. Germline V lookup: CDR1 SGHVS, CDR2 FQNEAQ. Deletions cut 0 bases from V and 3 bases from J, with 21 bases between. The CDR3 contains 18 residues. Sequenced sample: peripheral blood. This clonotype originated in a woman in her sixties with acute or convalescent COVID-19. The rearrangement uses TRBV7-8 and TRBJ2-7; D unclear. As DNA, the CDR3 is TGTGCCAGCAGCTTAGCACCTGCTAGGCGGCGGCTCGTCTACGAGCAGTACGTC. This codes for CASSLAPARRRLVYEQYV.